This T cell receptor beta chain is from a study of cytomegalovirus exposure and HLA in healthy donors. Study outcomes and limitations: Common viral pathogens seemed, in a later analysis, to connect with several of the most significant clusters. Excluded were some V segments that proved indistinguishable, including TRBV6-2 and TRBV6-3.

Use of 60 Vbeta and 13 Jbeta primers characterized the PCR. The repertoire was sequenced with immunoSEQ multiplex PCR; TCRdb's copy has only in-frame clones and lacks some. The sample has roughly 150,000 clones; roughly 79% are singletons. In regard to this clone: Its antigen remains unidentified.

Germline V gene lookup returns CDR1 KGHSH and CDR2 LQKENI. There are 15 residues in the CDR3. The V gene lost 3 bases and the J gene lost 3 bases, with 12 bases spanning the gap. Every donor was a healthy person donating bone marrow. The receptor's source is a woman in her forties in good health and CMV-seronegative. V gene TRBV18 combines with J gene TRBJ1-5; tentative D call: TRBD1 (5 bases). The sequenced sample was PBMCs. In DNA form, the CDR3 reads TGTGCCAGCTCACCCGGGAGGGGCCCCAATCAGCCCCAGCATTTT. Translating it yields CASSPGRGPNQPQHF. The full variable domain, in which reference TRBV18 and TRBJ1-5 provide the parts outside the CDR3, is NAGVMQNPRHLVRRRGQEARLRCSPMKGHSHVYWYRQLPEEGLKFMVYLQKENIIDESGMPKERFSAEFPKEGPSILRIQQVVRGDSAAYFCASSPGRGPNQPQHFGDGTRLSIL.